This T cell receptor beta chain was identified in a study of T cell responses to AZD1222 COVID-19 vaccine. On the study more broadly: Both about-4-week and about-12-week second-dose recipients were combined.

Generated by immunoSEQ multiplex PCR, the TCRdb table keeps only in-frame clones and is missing some. This sample yields 110,000 to 150,000 clones, of which roughly 92% are seen a single time; more than 3% belongs to the top ten. Of note for this clone: Its matching antigen is unknown.

The study, taken as a whole, reports: Donor demographics were predominantly white British with a female majority; clonal diversity may be underestimated. Baseline seropositivity characterized only six AZD1222 recipients. Reports indicate that nearly half of spike-specific TCRs are directed at unmutated variant regions.

Between the trimmed V and J ends, which lost 4 bases and 3 bases, there was a span of 16 bases. CDR1 and CDR2 from the germline V gene are MNHEY and SVGEGT. The CDR3 sequence is 15 residues long. The genes are TRBV6-2 or TRBV6-3 and TRBJ2-7, with a possible D match to TRBD2 (7 bases). Sample: peripheral blood, taken on day 0 of AZD1222 vaccination. The TCR was taken from an adult in good health. CDR3 bases: TGTGCCAGCAGTTTGGGGGGGGCCGGCCTCTACGAGCAGTACTTC. This encodes CASSLGGAGLYEQYF.